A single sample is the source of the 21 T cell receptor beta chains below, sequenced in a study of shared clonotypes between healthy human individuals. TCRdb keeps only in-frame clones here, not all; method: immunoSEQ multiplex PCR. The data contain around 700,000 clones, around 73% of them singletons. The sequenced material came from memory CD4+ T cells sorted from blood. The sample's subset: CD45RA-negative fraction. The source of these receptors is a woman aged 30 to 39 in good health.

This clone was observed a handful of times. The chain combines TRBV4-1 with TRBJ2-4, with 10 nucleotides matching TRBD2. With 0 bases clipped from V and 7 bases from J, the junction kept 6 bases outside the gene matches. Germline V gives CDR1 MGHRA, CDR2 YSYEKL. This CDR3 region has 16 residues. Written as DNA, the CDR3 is TGCGCCAGCAGCCAAGATGTGACTAGCGGGTGGAACATTCAGTACTTC. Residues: CASSQDVTSGWNIQYF.

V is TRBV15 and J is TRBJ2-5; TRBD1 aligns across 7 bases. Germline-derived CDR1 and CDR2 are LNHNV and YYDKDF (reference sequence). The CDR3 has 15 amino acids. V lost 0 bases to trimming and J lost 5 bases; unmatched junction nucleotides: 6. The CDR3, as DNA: TGTGCCACCAGCAGAGATTTAGGGGGCGCGGAGACCCAGTACTTC. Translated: CATSRDLGGAETQYF.

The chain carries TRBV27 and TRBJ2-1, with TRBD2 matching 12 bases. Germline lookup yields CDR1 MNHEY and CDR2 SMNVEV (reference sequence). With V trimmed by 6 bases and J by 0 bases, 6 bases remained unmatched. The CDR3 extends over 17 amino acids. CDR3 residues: CASRGLTSGSSYNEQFF. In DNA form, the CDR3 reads TGTGCCAGCAGGGGTTTGACTAGCGGGAGCTCCTACAATGAGCAGTTCTTC.

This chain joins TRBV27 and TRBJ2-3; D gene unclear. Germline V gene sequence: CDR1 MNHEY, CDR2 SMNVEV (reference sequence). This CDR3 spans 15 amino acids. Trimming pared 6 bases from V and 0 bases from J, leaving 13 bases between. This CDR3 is CASSPIAASTDTQYF. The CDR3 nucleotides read TGTGCCAGCAGCCCGATAGCAGCCAGCACAGATACGCAGTATTTT.

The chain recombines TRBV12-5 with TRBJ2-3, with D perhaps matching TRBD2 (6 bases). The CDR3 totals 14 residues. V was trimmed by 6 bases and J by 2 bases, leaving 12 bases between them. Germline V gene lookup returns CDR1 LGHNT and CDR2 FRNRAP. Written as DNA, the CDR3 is TGTGCTAGTGGCCGGGACTCAAACACAGATACGCAGTATTTT. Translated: CASGRDSNTDTQYF.

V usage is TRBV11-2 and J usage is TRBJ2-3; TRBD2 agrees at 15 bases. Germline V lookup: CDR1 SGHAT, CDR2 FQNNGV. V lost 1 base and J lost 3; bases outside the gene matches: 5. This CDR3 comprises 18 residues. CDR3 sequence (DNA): TGTGCCAGCAGCTTAGGCTGGGGACTAGCGGGAGGTACAGATACGCAGTATTTT. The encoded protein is CASSLGWGLAGGTDTQYF.

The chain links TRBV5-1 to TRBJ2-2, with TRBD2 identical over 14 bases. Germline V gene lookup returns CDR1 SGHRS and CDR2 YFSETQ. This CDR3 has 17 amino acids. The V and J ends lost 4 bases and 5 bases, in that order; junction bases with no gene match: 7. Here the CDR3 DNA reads TGCGCCAGCAGCCTTGGGACTAGCGGGAGAGGAACCGGGGAGCTGTTTTTT. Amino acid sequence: CASSLGTSGRGTGELFF.

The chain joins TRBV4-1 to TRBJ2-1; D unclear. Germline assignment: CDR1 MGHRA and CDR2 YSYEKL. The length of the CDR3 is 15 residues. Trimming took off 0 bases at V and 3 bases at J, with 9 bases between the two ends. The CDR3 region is CASSQDNNHYNEQFF. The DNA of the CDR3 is TGCGCCAGCAGCCAAGATAATAACCACTACAATGAGCAGTTCTTC.

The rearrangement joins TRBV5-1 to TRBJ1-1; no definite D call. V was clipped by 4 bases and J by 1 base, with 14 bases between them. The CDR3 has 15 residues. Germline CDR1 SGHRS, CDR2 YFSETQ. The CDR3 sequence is CASSRSTATNTEAFF. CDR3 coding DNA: TGCGCCAGCAGCCGTTCAACAGCTACGAACACTGAAGCTTTCTTT.

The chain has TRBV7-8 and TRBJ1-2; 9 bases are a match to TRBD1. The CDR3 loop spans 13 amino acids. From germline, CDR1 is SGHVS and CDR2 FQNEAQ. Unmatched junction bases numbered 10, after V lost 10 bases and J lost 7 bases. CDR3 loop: CATQTGTGFGYTF. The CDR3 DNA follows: TGTGCCACTCAAACCGGGACAGGGTTTGGCTACACCTTC.

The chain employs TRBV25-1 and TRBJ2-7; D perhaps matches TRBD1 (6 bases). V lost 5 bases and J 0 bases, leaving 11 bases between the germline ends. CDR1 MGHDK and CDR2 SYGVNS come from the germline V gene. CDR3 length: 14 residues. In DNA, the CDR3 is TGTGCCAGCAGTACAACAGGGATCTCCTACGAGCAGTACTTC. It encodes CASSTTGISYEQYF.

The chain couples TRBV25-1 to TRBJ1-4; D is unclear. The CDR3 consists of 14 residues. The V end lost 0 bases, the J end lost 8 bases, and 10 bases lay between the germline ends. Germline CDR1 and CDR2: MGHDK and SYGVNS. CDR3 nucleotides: TGTGCCAGCAGTGAATACTGGGAAGGCGAAAAACTGTTTTTT. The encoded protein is CASSEYWEGEKLFF.

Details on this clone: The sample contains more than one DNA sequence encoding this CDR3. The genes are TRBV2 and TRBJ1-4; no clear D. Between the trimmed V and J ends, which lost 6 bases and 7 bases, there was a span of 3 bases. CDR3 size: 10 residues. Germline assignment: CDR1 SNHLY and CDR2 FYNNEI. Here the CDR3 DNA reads TGTGCCAGCAGCCTTGAAAAACTGTTTTTT. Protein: CASSLEKLFF.

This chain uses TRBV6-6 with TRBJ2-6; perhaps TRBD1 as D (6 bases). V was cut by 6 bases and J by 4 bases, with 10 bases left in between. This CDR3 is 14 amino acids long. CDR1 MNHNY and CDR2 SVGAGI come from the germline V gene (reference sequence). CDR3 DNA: TGTGCCAGCAGGTCAGGGGTCGGGGCCAACGTCCTGACTTTC. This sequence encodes CASRSGVGANVLTF.

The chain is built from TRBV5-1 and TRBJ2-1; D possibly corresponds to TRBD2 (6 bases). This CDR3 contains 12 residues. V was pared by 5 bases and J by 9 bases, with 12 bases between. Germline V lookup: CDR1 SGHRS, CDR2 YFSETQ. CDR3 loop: CASRETSSEQFF. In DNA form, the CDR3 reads TGCGCCAGCAGGGAGACTAGTTCTGAGCAGTTCTTC. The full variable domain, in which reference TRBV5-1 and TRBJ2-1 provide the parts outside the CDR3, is KAGVTQTPRYLIKTRGQQVTLSCSPISGHRSVSWYQQTPGQGLQFLFEYFSETQRNKGNFPGRFSGRQFSNSRSEMNVSTLELGDSALYLCASRETSSEQFFGPGTRLTVL.

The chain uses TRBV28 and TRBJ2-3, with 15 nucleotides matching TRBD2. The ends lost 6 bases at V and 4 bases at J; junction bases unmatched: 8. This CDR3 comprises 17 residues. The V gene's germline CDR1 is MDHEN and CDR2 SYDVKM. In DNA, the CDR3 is TGTGCCAGCAGCACCGGGACTAGCGGGAGGTGGGCAGATACGCAGTATTTT. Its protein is CASSTGTSGRWADTQYF.

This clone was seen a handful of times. The CDR3 loop is CASHVSGANVLTF. CDR3 in DNA: TGTGCCAGCCACGTCTCTGGGGCCAACGTCCTGACTTTC. The rearrangement joins TRBV28 to TRBJ2-6; no definite D call. CDR1 MDHEN and CDR2 SYDVKM come from the germline V gene. V gave up 8 bases and J gave up 0 bases, with 5 bases separating them. CDR3 length: 13 residues.

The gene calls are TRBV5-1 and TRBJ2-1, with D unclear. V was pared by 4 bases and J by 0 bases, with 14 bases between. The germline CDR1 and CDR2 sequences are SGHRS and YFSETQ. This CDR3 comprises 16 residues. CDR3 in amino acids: CASSPTARSSYNEQFF. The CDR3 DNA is TGCGCCAGCAGCCCAACAGCGAGGAGCTCCTACAATGAGCAGTTCTTC.

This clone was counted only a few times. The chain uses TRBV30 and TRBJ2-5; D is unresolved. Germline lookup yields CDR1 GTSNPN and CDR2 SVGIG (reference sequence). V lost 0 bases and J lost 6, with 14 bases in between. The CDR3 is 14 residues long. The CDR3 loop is CAWSVVPAGKTQYF. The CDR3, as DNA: TGTGCCTGGAGTGTTGTACCCGCCGGAAAGACCCAGTACTTC.

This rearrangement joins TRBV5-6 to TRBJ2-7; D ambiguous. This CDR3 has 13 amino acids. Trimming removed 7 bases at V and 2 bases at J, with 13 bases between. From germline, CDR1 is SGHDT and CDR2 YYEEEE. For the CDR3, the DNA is TGTGCCAGCGAGTCGGCTAGGGCCTACGAGCAGTACTTC. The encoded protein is CASESARAYEQYF.

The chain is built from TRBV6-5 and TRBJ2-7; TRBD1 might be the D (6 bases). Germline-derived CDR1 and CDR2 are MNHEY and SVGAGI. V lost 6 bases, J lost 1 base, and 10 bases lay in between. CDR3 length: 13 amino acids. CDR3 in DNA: TGTGCCAGCAGAAAAGGACAGTCCTACGAGCAGTACTTC. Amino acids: CASRKGQSYEQYF.